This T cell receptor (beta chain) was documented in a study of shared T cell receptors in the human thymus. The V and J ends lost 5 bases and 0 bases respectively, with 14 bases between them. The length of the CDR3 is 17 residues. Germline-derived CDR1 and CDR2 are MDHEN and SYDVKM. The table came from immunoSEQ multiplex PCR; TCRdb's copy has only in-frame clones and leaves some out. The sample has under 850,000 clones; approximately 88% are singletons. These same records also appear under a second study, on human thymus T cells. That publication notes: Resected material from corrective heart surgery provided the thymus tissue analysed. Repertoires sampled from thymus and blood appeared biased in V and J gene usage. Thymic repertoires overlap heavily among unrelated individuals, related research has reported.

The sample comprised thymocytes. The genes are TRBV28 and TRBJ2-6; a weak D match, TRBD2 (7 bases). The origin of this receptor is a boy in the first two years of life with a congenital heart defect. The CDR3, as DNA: TGTGCCAGCAGTGAAGCGGGACACCCCTCTGGGGCCAACGTCCTGACTTTC. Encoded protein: CASSEAGHPSGANVLTF.